This T cell receptor (beta chain) derives from a study of OX40 agonist ivuxolimab in advanced cancers. Sequencing was performed with immunoSEQ multiplex PCR; in TCRdb, only in-frame clones are kept and a portion is missing. The data contain about 89,000 clones, 85% to 95% of them seen just once; the ten biggest clones take up 0.26%. This CDR3 region has 15 residues. CDR1 is LGHNT and CDR2 is FRNRAP in the germline V gene. Trimming removed 2 bases from V and 2 bases from J; junction bases left unmatched: 5. This sample comprised CD4+ or CD8+ T cells sorted from blood, obtained in a trial of the OX40 agonist ivuxolimab. V is TRBV12-5 and J is TRBJ1-1, with 7 bases fitting TRBD1. The sequence was obtained from an adult with an advanced solid tumor such as melanoma, head and neck, liver or kidney cancer. This chain's CDR3 is CASGLFQGGNTEAFF. The CDR3 DNA follows: TGTGCTAGTGGTTTGTTCCAAGGGGGCAACACTGAAGCTTTCTTT.